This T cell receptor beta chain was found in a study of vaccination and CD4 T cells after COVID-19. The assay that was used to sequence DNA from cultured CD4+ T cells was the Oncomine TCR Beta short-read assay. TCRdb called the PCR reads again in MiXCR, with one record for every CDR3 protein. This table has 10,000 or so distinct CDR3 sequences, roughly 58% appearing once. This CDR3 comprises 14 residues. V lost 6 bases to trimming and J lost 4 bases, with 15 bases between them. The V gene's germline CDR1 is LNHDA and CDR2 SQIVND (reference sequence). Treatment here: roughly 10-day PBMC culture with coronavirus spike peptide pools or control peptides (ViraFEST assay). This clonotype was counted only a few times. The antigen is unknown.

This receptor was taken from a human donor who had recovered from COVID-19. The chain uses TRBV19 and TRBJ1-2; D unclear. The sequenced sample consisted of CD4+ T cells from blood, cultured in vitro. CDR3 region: CASSLGGYAYGYTF. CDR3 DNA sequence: TGTGCCAGTAGCTTGGGAGGGTACGCCTATGGCTACACCTTC.